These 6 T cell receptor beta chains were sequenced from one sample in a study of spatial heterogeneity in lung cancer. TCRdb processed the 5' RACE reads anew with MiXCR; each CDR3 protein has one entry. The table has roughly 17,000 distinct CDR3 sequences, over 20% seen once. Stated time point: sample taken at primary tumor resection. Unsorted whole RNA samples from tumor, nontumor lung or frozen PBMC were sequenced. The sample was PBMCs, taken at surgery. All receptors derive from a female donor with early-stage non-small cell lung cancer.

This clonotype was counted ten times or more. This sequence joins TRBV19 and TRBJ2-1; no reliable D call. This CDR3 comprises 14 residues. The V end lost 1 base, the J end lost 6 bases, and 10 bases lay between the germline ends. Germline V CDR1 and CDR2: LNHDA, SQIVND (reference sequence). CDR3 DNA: TGTGCCAGTAGTATAGCGAGGCTGGGCAATGAGCAGTTCTTC. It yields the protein CASSIARLGNEQFF.

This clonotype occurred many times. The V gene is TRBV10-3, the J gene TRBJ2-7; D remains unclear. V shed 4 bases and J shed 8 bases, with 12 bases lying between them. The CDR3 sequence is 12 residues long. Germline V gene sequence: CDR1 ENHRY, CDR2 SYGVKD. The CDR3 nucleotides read TGTGCCATCAGTGTTTACCCAGGACAGCAGTACTTC. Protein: CAISVYPGQQYF.

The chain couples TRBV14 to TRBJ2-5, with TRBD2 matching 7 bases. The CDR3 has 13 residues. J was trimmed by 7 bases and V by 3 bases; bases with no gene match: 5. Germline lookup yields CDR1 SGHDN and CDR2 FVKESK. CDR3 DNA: TGTGCCAGCAGCCATACGGGGGGAGCGACCCAGTACTTC. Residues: CASSHTGGATQYF. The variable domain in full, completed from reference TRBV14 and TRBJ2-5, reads EAGVTQFPSHSVIEKGQTVTLRCDPISGHDNLYWYRRVMGKEIKFLLHFVKESKQDESGMPNNRFLAERTGGTYSTLKVQPAELEDSGVYFCASSHTGGATQYFGPGTRLLVL.

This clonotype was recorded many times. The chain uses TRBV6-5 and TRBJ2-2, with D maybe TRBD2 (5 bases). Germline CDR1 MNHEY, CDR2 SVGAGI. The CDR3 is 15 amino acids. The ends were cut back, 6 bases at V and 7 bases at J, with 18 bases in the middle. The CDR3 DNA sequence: TGTGCCAGCAGCCGGCGCTACCCCCGGGGCGGGGAGCTGTTTTTT. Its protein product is CASSRRYPRGGELFF.

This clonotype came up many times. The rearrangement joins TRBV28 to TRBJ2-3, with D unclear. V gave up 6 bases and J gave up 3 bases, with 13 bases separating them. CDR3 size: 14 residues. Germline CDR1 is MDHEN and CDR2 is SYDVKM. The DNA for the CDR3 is TGTGCCAGCAGACAAACTACCGCGACAGATACGCAGTATTTT. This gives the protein CASRQTTATDTQYF.

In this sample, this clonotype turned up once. The CDR3 DNA reads as TGTGCCAGCCGAAGGGGGACCGGAAACACCATATATTTT. Translating it yields CASRRGTGNTIYF. The rearrangement links TRBV7-2 to TRBJ1-3; maybe TRBD1 (6 bases). Germline V CDR1 and CDR2: SGHTA, FQGNSA. This CDR3 contains 13 residues. Trimming took 8 bases from V and 4 from J, leaving 12 bases between them.